The sequence of this T cell receptor (beta chain) was determined in a study of blood T cell repertoires in COVID-19. Study-level information: Nucleic acid was either cDNA or gDNA, and it came from T cells, B-cell-depleted T cells, or PBMCs.

Seattle patients were enrolled during active infection and followed longitudinally. Original processing methods: Cell counts per sample came from amplifying reference gene primers. Produced via immunoSEQ multiplex PCR; TCRdb's table is partial and in-frame only. V, J and clone size were drawn from that table, and D and trimming were deduced from the DNA. Of 210,000 or so clones listed, approximately 85% are singletons. The ends lost 1 base at V and 3 bases at J; junction bases unmatched: 2. The length of the CDR3 is 15 residues. CDR1 and CDR2 from the germline V gene are KGHSH and LQKENI. The specimen was peripheral blood. This clonotype originated in a man in his forties or fifties with COVID-19, enrolled during active disease. The chain employs TRBV18 and TRBJ2-1, with 8 bases identical to TRBD2. The CDR3 sequence is CASSPLRGDYNEQFF. The DNA of the CDR3 is TGTGCCAGCTCACCACTGCGGGGGGACTACAATGAGCAGTTCTTC.